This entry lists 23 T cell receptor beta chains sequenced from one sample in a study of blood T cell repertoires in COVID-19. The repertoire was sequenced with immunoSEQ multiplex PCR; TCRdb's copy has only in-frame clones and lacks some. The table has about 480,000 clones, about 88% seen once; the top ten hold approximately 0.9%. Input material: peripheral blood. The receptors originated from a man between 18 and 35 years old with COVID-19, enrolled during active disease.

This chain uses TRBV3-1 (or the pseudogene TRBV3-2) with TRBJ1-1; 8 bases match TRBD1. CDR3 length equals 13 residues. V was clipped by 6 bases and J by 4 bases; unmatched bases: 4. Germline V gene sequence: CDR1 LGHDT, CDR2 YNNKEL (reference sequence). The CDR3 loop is CASRDRDTTEAFF. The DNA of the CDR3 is TGTGCCAGCAGGGACAGGGATACCACTGAAGCTTTCTTT.

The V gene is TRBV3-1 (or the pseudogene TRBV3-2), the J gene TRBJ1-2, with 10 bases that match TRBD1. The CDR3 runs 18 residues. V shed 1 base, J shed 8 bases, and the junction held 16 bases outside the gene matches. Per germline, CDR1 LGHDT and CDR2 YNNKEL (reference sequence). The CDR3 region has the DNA TGTGCCAGCAGCCAAGGGACCGGGACAGGGGAACGTATGAGGGGCTACACCTTC. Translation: CASSQGTGTGERMRGYTF.

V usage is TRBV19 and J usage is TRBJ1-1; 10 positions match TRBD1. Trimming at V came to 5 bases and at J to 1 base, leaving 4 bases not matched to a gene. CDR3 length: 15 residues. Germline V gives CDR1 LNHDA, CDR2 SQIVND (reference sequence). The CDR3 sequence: CASSSWDRGNTEAFF. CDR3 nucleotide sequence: TGTGCCAGTAGTTCTTGGGACAGGGGGAACACTGAAGCTTTCTTT.

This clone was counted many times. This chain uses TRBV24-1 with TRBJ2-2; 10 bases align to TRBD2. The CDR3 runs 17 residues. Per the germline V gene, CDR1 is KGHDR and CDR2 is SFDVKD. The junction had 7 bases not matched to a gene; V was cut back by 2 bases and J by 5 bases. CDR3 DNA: TGTGCCACCAGTGATTGGAGCACTAGCGGGAAAACCGGGGAGCTGTTTTTT. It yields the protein CATSDWSTSGKTGELFF.

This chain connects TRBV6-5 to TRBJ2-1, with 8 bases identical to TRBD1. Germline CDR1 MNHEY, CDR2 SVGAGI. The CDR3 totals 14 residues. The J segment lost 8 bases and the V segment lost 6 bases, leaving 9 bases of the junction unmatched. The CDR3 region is CASRWGQVRDEQFF. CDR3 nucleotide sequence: TGTGCCAGCAGATGGGGACAGGTTAGAGATGAGCAGTTCTTC.

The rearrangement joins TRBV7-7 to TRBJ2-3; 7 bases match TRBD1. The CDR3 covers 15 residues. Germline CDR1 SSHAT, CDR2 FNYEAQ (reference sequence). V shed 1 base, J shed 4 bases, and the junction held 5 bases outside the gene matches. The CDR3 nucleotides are TGTGCCAGCAGCTTAGTAGGGGGCGACGCAGATACGCAGTATTTT. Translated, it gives CASSLVGGDADTQYF.

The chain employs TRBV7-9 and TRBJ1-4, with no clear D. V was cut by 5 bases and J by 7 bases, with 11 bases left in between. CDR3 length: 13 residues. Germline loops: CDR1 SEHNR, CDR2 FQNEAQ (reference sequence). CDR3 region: CASSLDTAEKLFF. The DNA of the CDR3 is TGTGCCAGCAGCCTTGACACGGCTGAAAAACTGTTTTTT.

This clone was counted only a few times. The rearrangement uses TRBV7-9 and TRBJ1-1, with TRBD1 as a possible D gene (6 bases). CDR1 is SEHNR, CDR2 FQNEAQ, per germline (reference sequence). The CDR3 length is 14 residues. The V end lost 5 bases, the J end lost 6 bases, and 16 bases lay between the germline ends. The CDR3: CASSATGHYSEAFF. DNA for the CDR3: TGTGCCAGCAGCGCGACAGGCCATTACTCTGAAGCTTTCTTT.

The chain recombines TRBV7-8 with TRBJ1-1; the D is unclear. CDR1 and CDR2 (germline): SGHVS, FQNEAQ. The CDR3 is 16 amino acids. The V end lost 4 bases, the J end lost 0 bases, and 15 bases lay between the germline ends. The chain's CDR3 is CASSSRGRAMNTEAFF. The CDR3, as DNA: TGTGCCAGCAGCTCAAGAGGGAGGGCTATGAACACTGAAGCTTTCTTT.

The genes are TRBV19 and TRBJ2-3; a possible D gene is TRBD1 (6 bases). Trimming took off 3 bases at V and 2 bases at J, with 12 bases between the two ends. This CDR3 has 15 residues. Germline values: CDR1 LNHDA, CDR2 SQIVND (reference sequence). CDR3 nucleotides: TGTGCCAGTAGTATCGGGACAACGTACACAGATACGCAGTATTTT. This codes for CASSIGTTYTDTQYF.

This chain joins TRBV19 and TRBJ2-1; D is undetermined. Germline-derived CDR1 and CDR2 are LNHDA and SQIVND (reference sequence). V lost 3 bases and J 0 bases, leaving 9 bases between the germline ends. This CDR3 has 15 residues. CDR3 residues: CASSIPTSSYNEQFF. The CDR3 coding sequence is TGTGCCAGTAGTATCCCCACGAGCTCCTACAATGAGCAGTTCTTC.

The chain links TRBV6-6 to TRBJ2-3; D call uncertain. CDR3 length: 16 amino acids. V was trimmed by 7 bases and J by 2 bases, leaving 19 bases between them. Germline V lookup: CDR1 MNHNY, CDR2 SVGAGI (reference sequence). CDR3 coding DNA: TGTGCCAGCACCCCTAGATCCGGGTCGTACACAGATACGCAGTATTTT. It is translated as CASTPRSGSYTDTQYF.

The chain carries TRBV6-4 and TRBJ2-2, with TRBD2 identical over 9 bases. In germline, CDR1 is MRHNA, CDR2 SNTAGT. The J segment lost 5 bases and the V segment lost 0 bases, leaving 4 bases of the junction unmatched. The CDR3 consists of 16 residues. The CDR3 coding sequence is TGTGCCAGCAGTGACTCCCCCAGCGGGAGGACCGGGGAGCTGTTTTTT. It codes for CASSDSPSGRTGELFF.

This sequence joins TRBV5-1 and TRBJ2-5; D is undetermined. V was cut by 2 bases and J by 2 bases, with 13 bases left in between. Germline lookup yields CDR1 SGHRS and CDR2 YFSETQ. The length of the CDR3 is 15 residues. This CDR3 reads CASSLPDWRQETQYF. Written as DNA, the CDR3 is TGCGCCAGCAGCTTACCAGACTGGAGACAAGAGACCCAGTACTTC. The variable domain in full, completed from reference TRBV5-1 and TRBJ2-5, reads KAGVTQTPRYLIKTRGQQVTLSCSPISGHRSVSWYQQTPGQGLQFLFEYFSETQRNKGNFPGRFSGRQFSNSRSEMNVSTLELGDSALYLCASSLPDWRQETQYFGPGTRLLVL.

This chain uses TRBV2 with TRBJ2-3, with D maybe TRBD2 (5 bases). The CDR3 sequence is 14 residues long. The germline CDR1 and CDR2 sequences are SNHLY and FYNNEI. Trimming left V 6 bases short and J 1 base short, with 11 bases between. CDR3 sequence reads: CASSGISGTDTQYF. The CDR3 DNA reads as TGTGCCAGCAGCGGGATTTCGGGCACAGATACGCAGTATTTT.

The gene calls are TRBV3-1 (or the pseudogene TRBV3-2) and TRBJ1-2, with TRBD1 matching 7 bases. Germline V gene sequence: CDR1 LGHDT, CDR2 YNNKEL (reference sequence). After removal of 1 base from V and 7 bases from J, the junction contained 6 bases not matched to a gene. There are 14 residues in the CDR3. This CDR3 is CASSQGQGLFGYTF. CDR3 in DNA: TGTGCCAGCAGCCAAGGACAGGGTTTGTTTGGCTACACCTTC.

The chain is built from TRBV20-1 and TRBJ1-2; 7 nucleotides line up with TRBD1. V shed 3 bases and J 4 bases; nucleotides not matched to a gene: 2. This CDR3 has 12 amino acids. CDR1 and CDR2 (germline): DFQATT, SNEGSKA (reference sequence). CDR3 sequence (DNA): TGCAGTGCTAGTAGGGACAGCTATGGCTACACCTTC. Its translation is CSASRDSYGYTF.

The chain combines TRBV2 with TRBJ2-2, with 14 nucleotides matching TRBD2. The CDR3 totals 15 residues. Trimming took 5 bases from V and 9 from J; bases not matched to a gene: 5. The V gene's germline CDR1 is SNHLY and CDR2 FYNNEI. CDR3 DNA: TGTGCCAGCAGTCCGGGACTAGCGGGAGCTCGGGAGCTGTTTTTT. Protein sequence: CASSPGLAGARELFF.

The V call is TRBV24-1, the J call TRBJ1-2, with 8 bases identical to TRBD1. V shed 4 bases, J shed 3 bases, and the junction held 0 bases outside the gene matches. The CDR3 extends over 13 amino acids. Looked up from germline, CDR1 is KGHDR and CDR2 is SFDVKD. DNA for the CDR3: TGTGCCACCAGTGAGGACAGGGACTATGGCTACACCTTC. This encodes CATSEDRDYGYTF.

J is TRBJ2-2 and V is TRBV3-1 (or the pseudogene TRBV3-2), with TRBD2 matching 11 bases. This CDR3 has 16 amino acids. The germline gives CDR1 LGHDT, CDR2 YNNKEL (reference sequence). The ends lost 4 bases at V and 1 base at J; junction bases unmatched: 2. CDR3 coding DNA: TGTGCCAGCAGCCGCGGACTAGCGGGGAACACCGGGGAGCTGTTTTTT. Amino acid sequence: CASSRGLAGNTGELFF.

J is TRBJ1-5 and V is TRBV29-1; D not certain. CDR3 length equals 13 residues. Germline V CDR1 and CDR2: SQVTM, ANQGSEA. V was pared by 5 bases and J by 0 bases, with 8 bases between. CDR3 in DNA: TGCAGCGTTACAGAGAATAGCAATCAGCCCCAGCATTTT. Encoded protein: CSVTENSNQPQHF.

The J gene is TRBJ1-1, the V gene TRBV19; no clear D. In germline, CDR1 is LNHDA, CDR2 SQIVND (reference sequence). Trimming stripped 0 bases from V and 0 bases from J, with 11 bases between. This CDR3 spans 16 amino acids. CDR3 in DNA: TGTGCCAGTAGTATAGATGTGCGGGGTATGAACACTGAAGCTTTCTTT. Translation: CASSIDVRGMNTEAFF.

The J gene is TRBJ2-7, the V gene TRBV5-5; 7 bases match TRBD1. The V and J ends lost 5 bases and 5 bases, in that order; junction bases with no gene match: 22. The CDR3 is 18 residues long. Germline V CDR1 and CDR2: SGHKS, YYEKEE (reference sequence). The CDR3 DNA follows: TGTGCCAGCAGACTTGACCCCGTTCTGGGACAGCCATCTAACGAGCAGTACTTC. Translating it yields CASRLDPVLGQPSNEQYF.